Included here is one T cell receptor beta chain sequence, with context. The antigen this receptor binds is unknown. Within one base of it there is no much larger clone, and no base qualities were kept. This record belongs to a study of PD-L1 blockade in urothelial cancer listed by TCRdb under 2017. The study in broad terms: Therapy was started around 2014 for all patients, and atezolizumab 1,200 mg was administered intravenously every 3 weeks. Somatic, immune and clinical correlates of response to PD-L1 blockade with atezolizumab in urothelial cancer were the focus of an exploratory multi-omic analysis. Patients had an ECOG performance status of 0 or 1 and had received between 0 and 3 prior chemotherapy regimens. Pretreatment blood TCR-seq was available for about 28 patients, at least one posttreatment blood collection was obtained for 25 or so patients, and tumor TCR-seq was available for 25 or so patients. Durable clinical benefit meant progression-free survival longer than 6 months, and TCR features were also tested against progression-free and overall survival. Blood samples were analyzed at two time points: 3 weeks after treatment start (second dose) and 6 weeks after treatment start. A median of around 150,000 T cells and approximately 83,000 unique TCRs was obtained from blood samples, and a median clonality of approximately 0.08 was observed. TCR sequencing covered pretreatment tumor samples and matched, serially collected peripheral blood taken before and after atezolizumab treatment. About 90% of the roughly 29 patients were identified as males with urothelial cancer of bladder origin, and a prior smoking history was reported by 18 of 29 patients. About 10 patients achieved durable clinical benefit and about 22 did not. In the same patients, whole exome sequencing and RNA sequencing of pretreatment tumors were performed in addition to TCR sequencing. Results the study describes overall, beyond this receptor: At 3 weeks after the start of treatment, tumor-associated TCR clones in peripheral blood had expanded more in patients with durable benefit (n ≈ 20, p = 0.022). Because of the small sample size (n ≈ 30) and the many exploratory analyses performed, the results are intended to be regarded as hypothesis-generating. A pretreatment peripheral blood TCR clonality below the median was linked to improved progression-free and overall survival.

Unmatched junction bases come to 11, with V trimmed by 3 bases and J by 5 bases. Measured from the cysteine to the phenylalanine, the CDR3 is 15 residues long. Just the 45-base CDR3 DNA is kept, in frame starting at base 1. CDR1 and CDR2 (GTSNPN, SVGIG) derive from the germline V gene (reference sequence). A cohort of approximately 31 patients with locally advanced or metastatic urothelial carcinoma, treated at Memorial Sloan Kettering on a trial protocol, was included. Peripheral blood mononuclear cells were collected from each patient pretreatment and during treatment, giving between 1 and 8 total time points per patient. The Qiagen DNeasy Blood extraction kit was used to purify genomic DNA from total PBMCs and from tumor samples. PBMCs were collected pretreatment and during treatment, and were isolated and stored as previously described. To estimate absolute template abundance from read counts, synthetic TCR analog templates were spiked into each PCR. TCRbeta CDR3 regions were amplified from genomic DNA with bias-controlled V and J gene primers using the immunoSEQ assay. Sequencing of rearranged TCRbeta segments was performed at approximately 20X coverage. The paper's processing steps were these. Clustering was used to correct sequencing errors, and CDR3s were annotated against IMGT to assign V, D and J genes. Downstream analyses used only productive TCRbeta rearrangements and left out out-of-frame or stop-codon sequences. Clonality was computed as one minus Shannon entropy normalized by the log of the number of unique productive sequences. Clones differing between time points or between blood and tumor were identified by Fisher's exact test with Benjamini-Hochberg correction at adjusted p below 0.01. Held by TCRdb, this immuneACCESS table contains in-frame sequences only and omits some clones. Under half of the omission traces to an unresolved V gene where checked; the cause of the rest is unknown. The V and J calls and clone size are taken from that table; D and trimming were inferred from the DNA. The sample data list 45,000 to 60,000 clones, and around 90% of these were observed just once. About 8% of the sample is taken by the ten largest.

This receptor was obtained from a man in his fifties or sixties with urothelial cancer. The chain links TRBV30 with TRBJ2-7, and TRBD1 matches 9 of the central bases. The specimen was PBMCs, collected around atezolizumab (anti-PD-L1) treatment. The CDR3 protein is CAWSERGQGWHEQYF. The sequenced DNA is TGTGCCTGGAGCGAAAGGGGACAGGGTTGGCACGAGCAGTACTTC.